One and the same sample provided the 25 T cell receptor beta chains below, sequenced in a study of T cell responses to AZD1222 COVID-19 vaccine (dated by TCRdb to the early 2020s). The time point label, read with the paper, signifies: baseline before first vaccination. Library prep was done by the immunoSEQ multiplex PCR assay. TCRdb re-hosts the immuneACCESS table, in-frame sequences only. Its copies lack some clones; in the studies checked, an unresolved V gene accounts for under half of them, and the cause for the rest is not known. Counted in this sample were 100,000 to 150,000 clones; roughly 90% of them appeared once. The leading ten clones occupy under 2% of the sample. The sample here was peripheral blood, taken on day 0 of AZD1222 vaccination. Source of these receptors: an adult in good health.

This rearrangement joins TRBV15 to TRBJ2-2, with 7 bases matching TRBD2. The CDR3 contains 14 residues. V dropped 9 bases and J dropped 5; count of bases not matched to a gene: 9. In germline, CDR1 is LNHNV, CDR2 YYDKDF (reference sequence). The DNA of the CDR3 is TGTGCCACGGCCAGCCCACTAGCGACCGGGGAGCTGTTTTTT. Encoded protein: CATASPLATGELFF.

The chain recombines TRBV19 with TRBJ1-1; 9 bases agree with TRBD1. Trimming cost V 3 bases and J 9 bases; bases outside gene matches: 20. The CDR3 has 18 amino acids. Germline V gives CDR1 LNHDA, CDR2 SQIVND (reference sequence). CDR3 in DNA: TGTGCCAGTAGTATCCCGGGACAGGGCCCTTTCGAACATCAAAAAGCTTTCTTT. Translated, it gives CASSIPGQGPFEHQKAFF.

The chain links TRBV19 to TRBJ2-5, with 7 positions matching TRBD1. Germline CDR1 LNHDA, CDR2 SQIVND (reference sequence). V was clipped by 3 bases and J by 9 bases; unmatched bases: 10. The CDR3 is made up of 14 amino acids. The CDR3 coding sequence is TGTGCCAGTAGTATGGGGGACAGACCATGGGCCCAGTACTTC. Protein: CASSMGDRPWAQYF.

The chain has TRBV29-1 and TRBJ2-2, with TRBD1 matching over 7 bases. The CDR3 is 15 residues long. Per the germline V gene, CDR1 is SQVTM and CDR2 is ANQGSEA. V lost 6 bases, J lost 1 base, and 8 bases stayed unmatched. The CDR3 DNA follows: TGCAGCGTAGCTGGGACAGCGGAGAACACCGGGGAGCTGTTTTTT. Translated: CSVAGTAENTGELFF.

The chain carries TRBV6-5 and TRBJ2-3; TRBD1 matches 7 bases. Per germline, CDR1 MNHEY and CDR2 SVGAGI. The CDR3 consists of 14 residues. V dropped 7 bases and J dropped 0; count of bases not matched to a gene: 4. The CDR3 bases are TGTGCCAGCACCCCGACAGGGAGCACAGATACGCAGTATTTT. Translating gives CASTPTGSTDTQYF.

The CDR3: CASSHPTGGRPEQYF. In DNA, the CDR3 is TGTGCCAGCAGCCATCCTACGGGAGGGCGACCCGAGCAGTACTTC. This chain joins TRBV6-5 and TRBJ2-7, with 8 bases fitting TRBD2. The junction had 13 bases not matched to a gene; V was cut back by 6 bases and J by 6 bases. Germline CDR1 MNHEY, CDR2 SVGAGI. The CDR3 runs to 15 residues.

This sequence joins TRBV5-1 and TRBJ2-5; 9 bases are shared with TRBD1. This CDR3 has 15 amino acids. CDR1 is SGHRS and CDR2 is YFSETQ in the germline V gene. V lost 6 bases, J lost 4 bases, and 10 bases stayed unmatched. The chain's CDR3 is CASKEGTGKGETQYF. The CDR3 DNA follows: TGCGCCAGCAAGGAAGGGACAGGGAAAGGAGAGACCCAGTACTTC.

The rearrangement links TRBV19 to TRBJ2-7; TRBD2 agrees at 14 bases. The germline gives CDR1 LNHDA, CDR2 SQIVND (reference sequence). This CDR3 spans 13 amino acids. V dropped 10 bases and J dropped 5; count of bases not matched to a gene: 4. The CDR3 protein is CATPGLAGDEQYF. Here the CDR3 DNA reads TGTGCCACCCCGGGACTAGCGGGAGACGAGCAGTACTTC.

This clone was counted a single time. J is TRBJ2-3 and V is TRBV13; the D gene is possibly TRBD2 (6 bases). The CDR3 extends over 15 amino acids. Germline V lookup: CDR1 PRHDT, CDR2 FYEKMQ (reference sequence). Between the trimmed V and J ends, which lost 7 bases and 0 bases, there was a span of 14 bases. The CDR3 bases are TGTGCCAGCAACTCCGGGGACTTAAGCACAGATACGCAGTATTTT. Protein product: CASNSGDLSTDTQYF. Complete variable domain (other parts from reference TRBV13 and TRBJ2-3): AAGVIQSPRHLIKEKRETATLKCYPIPRHDTVYWYQQGPGQDPQFLISFYEKMQSDKGSIPDRFSAQQFSDYHSELNMSSLELGDSALYFCASNSGDLSTDTQYFGPGTRLTVL.

This chain joins TRBV4-1 and TRBJ2-3; D ambiguous. Trimming removed 4 bases at V and 2 bases at J, with 10 bases between. Per germline, CDR1 MGHRA and CDR2 YSYEKL. CDR3 length: 14 amino acids. CDR3 bases: TGCGCCAGCAGCCTAGACACGAACACAGATACGCAGTATTTT. As protein: CASSLDTNTDTQYF.

This rearrangement joins TRBV11-2 to TRBJ2-1, with TRBD2 identical over 8 bases. The CDR3 covers 15 residues. V shed 5 bases and J 1 base; nucleotides not matched to a gene: 4. Per germline, CDR1 SGHAT and CDR2 FQNNGV. The CDR3 here is CASSTQRESYNEQFF. CDR3 in DNA: TGTGCCAGCAGCACACAGCGGGAGTCCTACAATGAGCAGTTCTTC.

This chain uses TRBV19 with TRBJ1-1; D is perhaps TRBD1 (6 bases). This CDR3 is 12 amino acids long. Per the germline V gene, CDR1 is LNHDA and CDR2 is SQIVND (reference sequence). Trimming stripped 6 bases from V and 11 bases from J, with 16 bases between. For the CDR3, the DNA is TGTGCCAGTAGCTGGAGTCAGGGGTCTGCTTTCTTT. As protein: CASSWSQGSAFF.

V is TRBV6-5 and J is TRBJ1-4; 10 bases align to TRBD1. The CDR3 is made up of 15 amino acids. Germline loops: CDR1 MNHEY, CDR2 SVGAGI. The J segment lost 6 bases and the V segment lost 5 bases, leaving 6 bases of the junction unmatched. CDR3 loop: CASSPTGTGDEKLFF. The CDR3 DNA reads TGTGCCAGCAGTCCAACCGGGACAGGGGATGAAAAACTGTTTTTT.

The V and J genes are TRBV5-1 and TRBJ2-5, with a possible D match to TRBD1 (5 bases). With 3 bases removed from V and 1 base from J, the gap between germline ends came to 16 bases. Germline assignment: CDR1 SGHRS and CDR2 YFSETQ. The CDR3 is 16 residues long. The CDR3 nucleotides read TGCGCCAGCAGCTCGCACAGGTTTCGGGCCCAAGAGACCCAGTACTTC. Its protein is CASSSHRFRAQETQYF.

The V call is TRBV5-1, the J call TRBJ1-1; D possibly corresponds to TRBD1 (6 bases). From germline, CDR1 is SGHRS and CDR2 YFSETQ. V lost 4 bases and J lost 5, with 12 bases in between. CDR3 length: 13 amino acids. The CDR3 DNA reads as TGCGCCAGCAGCGCGGGACAATTTACTGAAGCTTTCTTT. As protein: CASSAGQFTEAFF.

J is TRBJ1-1 and V is TRBV4-1; 9 bases agree with TRBD1. The trim removed 8 bases at V and 5 bases at J, leaving 6 bases unmatched. The CDR3 totals 13 residues. From germline, CDR1 is MGHRA and CDR2 YSYEKL. The CDR3 loop reads CASRQGVWTEAFF. The CDR3 DNA follows: TGCGCCAGCCGACAGGGGGTATGGACTGAAGCTTTCTTT.

The CDR3 spells CSVRTGITYNEQFF. The CDR3, as DNA: TGCAGCGTGAGGACAGGGATAACCTACAATGAGCAGTTCTTC. This chain links TRBV29-1 with TRBJ2-1, with 8 bases that match TRBD1. J was trimmed by 2 bases and V by 6 bases; bases with no gene match: 6. The CDR3 is 14 residues long. Looked up from germline, CDR1 is SQVTM and CDR2 is ANQGSEA.

J is TRBJ1-2 and V is TRBV9; possibly TRBD1 for D (5 bases). Germline V CDR1 and CDR2: SGDLS, YYNGEE. The CDR3 has 14 residues. Trimming took off 0 bases at V and 2 bases at J, with 8 bases between the two ends. The CDR3 coding sequence is TGTGCCAGCAGCGTAGGGGGGGAAAACTATGGCTACACCTTC. Its translation: CASSVGGENYGYTF.

V gene TRBV15 combines with J gene TRBJ2-5; TRBD2 might be the D (6 bases). V was pared by 5 bases and J by 1 base, with 14 bases between. In germline, CDR1 is LNHNV, CDR2 YYDKDF (reference sequence). The CDR3 sequence is 15 residues long. The CDR3 DNA reads as TGTGCCACCAGCTGGATACAGGAGGGCCAAGAGACCCAGTACTTC. This codes for CATSWIQEGQETQYF.

The chain has TRBV7-9 and TRBJ2-7; 11 bases map to TRBD2. The length of the CDR3 is 19 residues. Germline V gene lookup returns CDR1 SEHNR and CDR2 FQNEAQ (reference sequence). V dropped 8 bases and J dropped 1; count of bases not matched to a gene: 19. The CDR3 is CASAGATGLAAHFSYEQYF. DNA for the CDR3: TGTGCCAGCGCTGGGGCGACGGGACTAGCGGCCCATTTTTCCTACGAGCAGTACTTC.

The gene calls are TRBV12-5 and TRBJ1-6; D remains ambiguous. The CDR3 consists of 17 residues. Germline V gene lookup returns CDR1 LGHNT and CDR2 FRNRAP. Trimming took off 0 bases at V and 6 bases at J, with 15 bases between the two ends. This CDR3 is CASGLVLGVESNSPLHF. CDR3 nucleotides: TGTGCTAGTGGTTTGGTACTTGGGGTGGAGAGTAATTCACCCCTCCACTTT.

The V gene is TRBV12-3 or TRBV12-4, the J gene TRBJ2-7; D uncertain. V lost 11 bases, J lost 3 bases, and 14 bases lay in between. The CDR3 is 12 amino acids. In DNA, the CDR3 is TGTGCCTCGCGTAGAAGGGACTACGAGCAGTACTTC. Amino acids: CASRRRDYEQYF.

DNA for the CDR3: TGTGCCAGTAGTACCCCGGGACTCTACGAGCAGTACTTC. It codes for CASSTPGLYEQYF. The chain employs TRBV19 and TRBJ2-7, with a weak D call TRBD2 (6 bases). The CDR3 contains 13 residues. CDR1 and CDR2 (germline): LNHDA, SQIVND (reference sequence). Trimming stripped 4 bases from V and 3 bases from J, with 10 bases between.

The chain employs TRBV2 and TRBJ2-2; 12 bases align to TRBD2. There are 12 residues in the CDR3. Per germline, CDR1 SNHLY and CDR2 FYNNEI. Unmatched junction bases numbered 6, after V lost 6 bases and J lost 16 bases. The CDR3 loop reads CASSASGRGTFF. The CDR3 DNA reads as TGTGCCAGCAGCGCTAGCGGGAGGGGGACGTTTTTT.

The V gene is TRBV20-1, the J gene TRBJ1-6, with D uncertain. Germline CDR1 DFQATT, CDR2 SNEGSKA (reference sequence). Trimming removed 3 bases at V and 8 bases at J, with 20 bases between. There are 16 residues in the CDR3. As DNA, the CDR3 is TGCAGTGCTAGTTCCCTCTTGGATCCGGAGGATTCACCCCTCCACTTT. It yields the protein CSASSLLDPEDSPLHF.